A single TCR beta chain is shown here with its context. The antigen is undetermined. The data were taken from a study of cytomegalovirus exposure and HLA in healthy donors. Study conclusions and caveats: Reports credit the classifier with highly specific, highly sensitive diagnosis of cytomegalovirus status.

In germline, CDR1 is LNHDA, CDR2 SQIVND (reference sequence). V shed 9 bases and J 3 bases; nucleotides not matched to a gene: 6. The CDR3 is 14 residues long. The PCR used 60 Vbeta and 13 Jbeta primers. Libraries were prepared by immunoSEQ multiplex PCR; TCRdb keeps only in-frame clonotypes and omits some of them. The table shows about 190,000 clones, with roughly 85% occurring only once. Material: PBMCs. The chain has TRBV19 and TRBJ2-2; 8 bases match TRBD1. This TCR derives from a woman younger than 35 in good health and CMV-seronegative. This CDR3 is CASLRTGHTGELFF. The CDR3 nucleotides read TGTGCCAGCCTTAGGACAGGGCACACCGGGGAGCTGTTTTTT.